Each of the 15 T cell receptor beta chains below was sequenced from the same sample in a study of brain T cells in children with intractable seizures. The repertoire was sequenced with immunoSEQ multiplex PCR; TCRdb's copy has only in-frame clones and lacks some. The table records about 80,000 clones, around 90% of them present only once. Material: peripheral blood, obtained at surgery. The receptors originated from a girl aged 2-9 years with Rasmussen encephalitis and intractable seizures.

The gene calls are TRBV11-2 and TRBJ1-4; D is unclear. V was shortened by 6 bases and J by 0 bases, with 11 bases between the two germline ends. The CDR3 sequence is 15 residues long. CDR1 is SGHAT, CDR2 FQNNGV, per germline. The CDR3 loop reads CASRLAPATNEKLFF. In nucleotides, the CDR3 is TGTGCCAGCAGATTGGCGCCTGCAACTAATGAAAAACTGTTTTTT.

Only a few counts were recorded for this clone. As DNA, the CDR3 is TGTGCCAGCAGCCAACCTAAGGCGGGAGTGGCTGGAAACACCATATATTTT. It yields the protein CASSQPKAGVAGNTIYF. The rearrangement joins TRBV3-1 (or the pseudogene TRBV3-2) to TRBJ1-3; D not resolved. Germline assignment: CDR1 LGHDT and CDR2 YNNKEL (reference sequence). This CDR3 comprises 17 residues. V lost 2 bases to trimming and J lost 2 bases, with 16 bases between them.

The rearrangement links TRBV28 to TRBJ2-1, with 14 bases aligning to TRBD2. This CDR3 comprises 15 residues. Germline assignment: CDR1 MDHEN and CDR2 SYDVKM. The trim removed 6 bases at V and 6 bases at J, leaving 4 bases unmatched. The CDR3 loop is CASSHGLAGGNEQFF. The CDR3 nucleotides read TGTGCCAGCAGCCACGGACTAGCGGGAGGCAATGAGCAGTTCTTC.

This clone was seen just once. V and J are TRBV6-5 and TRBJ2-5; 8 bases match TRBD1. V was clipped by 5 bases and J by 5 bases; unmatched bases: 10. Germline loops: CDR1 MNHEY, CDR2 SVGAGI. This CDR3 has 15 amino acids. The CDR3 region is CASSPRSGGKETQYF. The CDR3, as DNA: TGTGCCAGCAGTCCCCGCTCAGGGGGCAAGGAGACCCAGTACTTC.

The genes are TRBV18 and TRBJ2-1; 12 bases map to TRBD1. CDR1 is KGHSH and CDR2 is LQKENI in the germline V gene. Trimming took 3 bases from V and 7 from J; bases not matched to a gene: 7. CDR3 size: 16 residues. Here the CDR3 reads CASSPLSGQGANEQFF. In nucleotides, the CDR3 is TGTGCCAGCTCACCCTTATCGGGACAGGGGGCGAATGAGCAGTTCTTC.

This chain links TRBV10-2 with TRBJ2-7, with D possibly TRBD2 on 6 matching bases. This CDR3 comprises 12 residues. CDR1 WSHSY and CDR2 SAAADI come from the germline V gene. The germline V and J ends were trimmed by 6 bases and 2 bases, with 8 bases remaining between them. CDR3 residues: CASSPGAYEQYF. CDR3 sequence (DNA): TGCGCCAGCAGCCCGGGAGCCTACGAGCAGTACTTC.

This rearrangement joins TRBV13 to TRBJ1-2; perhaps TRBD1 as D (5 bases). The CDR3 extends over 15 amino acids. CDR1 is PRHDT, CDR2 FYEKMQ, per germline (reference sequence). V shed 7 bases and J shed 8 bases, with 23 bases lying between them. The CDR3: CASTILEGRLEGYTF. CDR3 DNA sequence: TGTGCCAGCACCATCCTCGAGGGACGGCTTGAGGGCTACACCTTC.

This chain links TRBV11-2 with TRBJ2-7, with 8 bases identical to TRBD2. CDR3 length: 15 residues. V trimming: 5 bases; J trimming: 0 bases; junction bases outside the gene matches: 6. Germline V CDR1 and CDR2: SGHAT, FQNNGV. For the CDR3, the DNA is TGTGCCAGCAGCCAAGCGGGAGCATACTCCTACGAGCAGTACTTC. Its translation: CASSQAGAYSYEQYF. The entire variable domain, with the rest obtained from reference TRBV11-2 and TRBJ2-7, is as follows: EAGVAQSPRYKIIEKRQSVAFWCNPISGHATLYWYQQILGQGPKLLIQFQNNGVVDDSQLPKDRFSAERLKGVDSTLKIQPAKLEDSAVYLCASSQAGAYSYEQYFGPGTRLTVT.

This clone was seen many times. The chain has TRBV10-3 and TRBJ1-6, with D possibly being TRBD1 (5 bases). Germline V lookup: CDR1 ENHRY, CDR2 SYGVKD. Trimming took off 0 bases at V and 10 bases at J, with 19 bases between the two ends. This CDR3 region has 17 residues. The CDR3 here is CAISESKGPGAGSPLHF. The CDR3 DNA is TGTGCCATCAGTGAGTCGAAGGGACCCGGGGCTGGGTCACCCCTCCACTTT.

This clone was counted many times. V is TRBV13 and J is TRBJ1-1; tentative D call: TRBD1 (5 bases). This CDR3 spans 14 amino acids. Germline V lookup: CDR1 PRHDT, CDR2 FYEKMQ (reference sequence). Trimming stripped 1 base from V and 5 bases from J, with 11 bases between. The CDR3 DNA reads TGTGCCAGCAGCTTAGCCGGGACGGAAACTGAAGCTTTCTTT. As protein: CASSLAGTETEAFF.

The rearrangement joins TRBV27 to TRBJ1-1; no clear D gene. V lost 6 bases and J lost 1, with 9 bases in between. CDR3 size: 13 residues. CDR1 and CDR2 from the germline V gene are MNHEY and SMNVEV (reference sequence). CDR3 sequence: CASRLKRNTEAFF. CDR3 in DNA: TGTGCCAGCAGGCTCAAGAGGAACACTGAAGCTTTCTTT.

The chain couples TRBV7-6 to TRBJ1-3; D uncertain. The CDR3 spans 14 residues. V was cut by 4 bases and J by 4 bases, with 11 bases left in between. Germline V gene sequence: CDR1 SGHVS, CDR2 FNYEAQ. Here the CDR3 DNA reads TGTGCCAGCAGCTACACGACTTCAGGAAACACCATATATTTT. It encodes CASSYTTSGNTIYF. Using reference TRBV7-6 and TRBJ1-3 for the parts outside the CDR3, the full variable domain is GAGVSQSPRYKVTKRGQDVALRCDPISGHVSLYWYRQALGQGPEFLTYFNYEAQQDKSGLPNDRFSAERPEGSISTLTIQRTEQRDSAMYRCASSYTTSGNTIYFGEGSWLTVV.

V and J are TRBV5-1 and TRBJ1-2; weak D call: TRBD1 (5 bases). V was pared by 4 bases and J by 3 bases, with 13 bases between. Per germline, CDR1 SGHRS and CDR2 YFSETQ. The CDR3 has 14 residues. CDR3 residues: CASSRSGPYYGYTF. The DNA of the CDR3 is TGCGCCAGCAGCAGGTCAGGGCCATACTATGGCTACACCTTC.

J is TRBJ1-1 and V is TRBV28, with TRBD1 as a possible D gene (6 bases). Germline assignment: CDR1 MDHEN and CDR2 SYDVKM. V lost 10 bases and J lost 3, with 12 bases in between. The CDR3 extends over 12 amino acids. The CDR3 is CATGGAYTEAFF. The CDR3, as DNA: TGTGCCACCGGGGGGGCTTACACTGAAGCTTTCTTT. Full variable domain (outside the CDR3, taken from reference TRBV28 and TRBJ1-1): DVKVTQSSRYLVKRTGEKVFLECVQDMDHENMFWYRQDPGLGLRLIYFSYDVKMKEKGDIPEGYSVSREKKERFSLILESASTNQTSMYLCATGGAYTEAFFGQGTRLTVV.

The chain employs TRBV29-1 and TRBJ1-6; 7 nucleotides agree with TRBD1. The junction had 12 bases not matched to a gene; V was cut back by 7 bases and J by 0 bases. The CDR3 extends over 17 amino acids. Germline loops: CDR1 SQVTM, CDR2 ANQGSEA. In DNA, the CDR3 is TGCAGCGCTAGGGGCGGGACAGCGAGCTCCTATAATTCACCCCTCCACTTT. This codes for CSARGGTASSYNSPLHF.